This T cell receptor (beta chain) was identified in a study of beta chain features in type 1 diabetes (dated by TCRdb to the late 2010s). Context from the whole study: Mean age, gender distribution, total cell number and subset yield did not differ between patients and healthy donors. In the study, recently diagnosed type 1 diabetes patients and matched healthy donors were compared on the TCRB repertoires of their sorted circulating CD4+ T cell subsets. Naive and central memory subsets were obtained from all 28 donors, but regulatory and stem cell-like memory subsets were isolated from only 8 patients and roughly 8 healthy donors. A total of approximately 100,000,000 sorted cells were examined across all samples, and the number of cells per subset was strongly correlated with RNA yield. Study-level results and caveats: Sequencing cDNA rather than genomic DNA could over-represent highly expressing activated cells, although activation and CD3 levels did not differ between groups. Because small numbers of individuals were included in the HLA sub-analyses, any influence of HLA type on TCRB rearrangement was left unresolved. The naive, central memory and regulatory TCRB repertoires appeared to resemble one another more closely among patients than among healthy donors. Patients with type 1 diabetes made fewer insertions and deleted more nucleotides at VDJ recombination sites, implying thymic rearrangement abnormalities. Type 1 diabetes patients showed a moderate but significant shortening of TCRB CDR3 length in all four CD4+ subsets. Shorter templates might be favored by PCR, yet because patient and control samples were amplified and corrected together, any such skew would affect both groups equally.

The entire isolated RNA was reverse transcribed using the High Capacity cDNA Reverse Transcription Kit, and thus expressed TCRB transcripts were sequenced. Naive, central memory and regulatory T cell samples underwent deep immunoSEQ sequencing, averaging approximately 3.3 million total reads per sample. Sorted cells were lysed in RLT buffer, and RNA was extracted using DNase-treated RNeasy Micro or Mini kits according to cell number. Each cell subset was processed on its own to prevent cross-contamination, while patient and healthy donor samples were processed together. The immunoSEQ multiplex PCR was used to amplify TCRB sequences from cDNA, generating 87-bp fragments that spanned the CDR3 region. Sequencing of the amplicons was performed on the Illumina HiSeq platform. As for the original processing: PCR bias was corrected computationally using synthetic template baselines, and reads within Hamming distance 2 were collapsed, with unmergeable singletons discarded. By aligning reads against IMGT, V, D and J genes, CDR3 length, and insertions or deletions at six rearrangement sites were assigned. Within each subset, clonotype counts were normalized to sorted cell number, after which true diversity and Gini coefficients were computed with the tcR R package. Repertoire sharing was quantified using the overlap coefficient calculated on TCRB nucleotide sequences. As a proxy for the pre-selection repertoire, out-of-frame TCRB sequences from naive cells were analyzed. The table comes from immuneACCESS by way of TCRdb, which keeps in-frame sequences with V and J called. Part of the clones is missing from these tables; in studies checked, under half for an unresolved V gene and the rest for unknown reasons. That table is the source of V, J and clone size, and D and trimming were worked out from the DNA. The sample includes about 230,000 clones, with 16% observed a single time. Approximately 0.086% of the sample is held by the ten biggest clonotypes.

For this clone: No antigen is known for it. Base quality data are lacking; no much larger clone is found one base away.

Each donor gave one peripheral blood draw, averaging about 120 mL, which was collected into heparinised tubes. Using a panel that included CD45RO, CCR7, CD25, CD127, CD95 and CD27, naive, central memory, regulatory and stem cell-like memory CD4+ T cells were sorted on a BD FACSAria II. Every sorted population had a purity above 98%. PBMCs were separated immediately by Lymphoprep density gradient centrifugation and were stained directly, without being cultured. To minimize batch effects, samples were stained and sorted in pairs, one healthy donor with one patient per experiment. From the germline V gene (reference sequence), CDR1 is SGHNT and CDR2 is YYREEE. Trimming takes 6 bases from V and 1 base from J, and the germline ends sit 16 bases apart. The CDR3 contains 15 residues, cysteine and phenylalanine counted. The read is trimmed to its CDR3 DNA, 45 bases read in frame from base 1.

The specimen sequenced was naive CD4+ T cells from blood. Per the publication, the cell subset or site label means: true naive CD4+ T cells. The receptor was derived from a man aged 25 to 45 with type 1 diabetes. The chain is made from TRBV5-4 and TRBJ1-2; tentative D gene TRBD1, with 5 bases matching. The DNA sequence is given as TGTGCCAGCACATTCCCCGGGGGGGTTAACTATGGCTACACCTTC. This encodes CASTFPGGVNYGYTF.